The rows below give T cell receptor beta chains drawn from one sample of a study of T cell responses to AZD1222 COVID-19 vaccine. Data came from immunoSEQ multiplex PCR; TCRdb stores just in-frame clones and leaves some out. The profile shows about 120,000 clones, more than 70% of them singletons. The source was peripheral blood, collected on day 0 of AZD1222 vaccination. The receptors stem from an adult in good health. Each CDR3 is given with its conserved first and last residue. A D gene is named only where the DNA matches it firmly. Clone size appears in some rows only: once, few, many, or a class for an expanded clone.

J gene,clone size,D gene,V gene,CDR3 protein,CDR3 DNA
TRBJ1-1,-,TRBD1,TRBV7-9,CASSVGGLNTEAFF,TGTGCCAGCAGCGTAGGGGGCCTGAACACTGAAGCTTTCTTT
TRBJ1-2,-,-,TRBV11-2,CASSPTRRGYTF,TGTGCCAGCAGCCCCACCCGGCGGGGCTACACCTTC
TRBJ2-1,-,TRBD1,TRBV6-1,CASSELQGALDEQFF,TGTGCCAGCAGTGAATTACAGGGGGCGCTAGATGAGCAGTTCTTC
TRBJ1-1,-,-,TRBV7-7,CASSLGRNTEAFF,TGTGCCAGCAGCTTAGGCAGGAACACTGAAGCTTTCTTT
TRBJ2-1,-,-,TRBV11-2,CASSSGTNQFF,TGTGCCAGCAGCTCCGGGACAAACCAGTTCTTC
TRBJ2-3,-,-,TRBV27,CASSPNTDTQYF,TGTGCCAGCAGTCCGAACACAGATACGCAGTATTTT
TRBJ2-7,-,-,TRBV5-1,CASSLLGTALWEQYF,TGCGCCAGCAGCTTGCTTGGGACTGCCTTGTGGGAGCAGTACTTC
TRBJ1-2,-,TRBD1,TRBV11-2,CASSLVTGPSYGYTF,TGTGCCAGCAGCTTAGTGACAGGGCCTTCCTATGGCTACACCTTC
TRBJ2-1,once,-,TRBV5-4,CVTVNDFSYNEQFF,TGTGTCACGGTCAATGATTTCTCCTACAATGAGCAGTTCTTC
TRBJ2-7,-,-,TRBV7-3,CASSSGTEQYF,TGTGCCAGCAGTTCAGGGACCGAGCAGTACTTC
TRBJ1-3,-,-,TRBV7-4,CASSAAGNTIYF,TGTGCCAGCAGCGCGGCTGGAAACACCATATATTTT
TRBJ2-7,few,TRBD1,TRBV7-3,CASSWTGSSYEQYF,TGTGCCAGCAGCTGGACAGGTAGCTCCTACGAGCAGTACTTC
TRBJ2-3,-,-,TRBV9,CASSPRGASTDTQYF,TGTGCCAGCAGCCCTCGGGGGGCCAGCACAGATACGCAGTATTTT
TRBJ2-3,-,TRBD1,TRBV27,CASSLSGTGLADTQYF,TGTGCCAGCAGTTTATCCGGGACAGGGTTGGCAGATACGCAGTATTTT
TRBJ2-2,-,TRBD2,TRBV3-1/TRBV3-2,CASSSGGLANTGELFF,TGTGCCAGCAGCTCTGGGGGACTAGCGAACACCGGGGAGCTGTTTTTT
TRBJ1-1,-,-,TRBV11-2,CASSYGLRNTEAFF,TGTGCCAGCAGTTACGGCCTCCGGAACACTGAAGCTTTCTTT
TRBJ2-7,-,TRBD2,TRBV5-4,CASSSRLAGVPTALEQYF,TGTGCCAGCAGTTCTCGACTAGCGGGCGTACCCACGGCCTTAGAGCAGTACTTC
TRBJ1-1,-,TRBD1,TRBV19,CASRLTGGTEAFF,TGTGCCAGTAGGCTCACAGGGGGCACTGAAGCTTTCTTT
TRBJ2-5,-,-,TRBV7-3,CASSARGPETQYF,TGTGCCAGCAGCGCCCGGGGGCCAGAGACCCAGTACTTC
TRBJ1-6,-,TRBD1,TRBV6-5,CASRDRDSFNSPLHF,TGTGCCAGCAGGGATAGGGACAGCTTTAATTCACCCCTCCACTTT
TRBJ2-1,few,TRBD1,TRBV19,CASSIDLWSAGQGYYNEQFF,TGTGCCAGTAGTATAGATCTTTGGTCTGCGGGACAGGGATACTACAATGAGCAGTTCTTC
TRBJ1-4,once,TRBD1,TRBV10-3,CAIAGTGNEKLFF,TGTGCCATCGCCGGGACAGGGAATGAAAAACTGTTTTTT
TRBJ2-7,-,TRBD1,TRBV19,CASSITGTGDEQYF,TGTGCCAGTAGTATCACCGGGACAGGAGACGAGCAGTACTTC
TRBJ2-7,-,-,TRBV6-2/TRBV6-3,CASSIPSGLYEQYF,TGTGCCAGCAGTATCCCCTCGGGGCTTTACGAGCAGTACTTC
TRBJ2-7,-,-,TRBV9,CASSQAGEPVGEQYF,TGTGCCAGCAGTCAAGCAGGGGAGCCCGTGGGGGAGCAGTACTTC
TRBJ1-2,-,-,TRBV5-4,CASSRIYGYTF,TGTGCCAGCTCCCGGATCTATGGCTACACCTTC
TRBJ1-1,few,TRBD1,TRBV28,CASSFYLGLTGVTEAFF,TGTGCCAGCAGTTTTTATCTAGGGTTGACAGGGGTCACTGAAGCTTTCTTT
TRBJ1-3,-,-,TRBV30,CAWSPGNTIYF,TGTGCCTGGAGCCCTGGAAACACCATATATTTT
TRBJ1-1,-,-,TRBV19,CASTGYLTEAFF,TGTGCCAGTACGGGATACTTGACTGAAGCTTTCTTT
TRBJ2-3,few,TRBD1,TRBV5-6,CASSRIQGAKGTDTQYF,TGTGCCAGCAGCCGTATACAGGGGGCGAAAGGCACAGATACGCAGTATTTT
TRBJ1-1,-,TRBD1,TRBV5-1,CASSTFQGATTEAFF,TGCGCCAGCAGCACCTTCCAGGGGGCGACCACTGAAGCTTTCTTT
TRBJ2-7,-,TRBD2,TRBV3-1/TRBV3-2,CASSQDIGGGRAFEQYF,TGTGCCAGCAGCCAAGATATAGGGGGCGGGAGGGCCTTCGAGCAGTACTTC
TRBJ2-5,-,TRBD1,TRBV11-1,CASSPRGQGKETQYF,TGTGCCAGCAGCCCGAGGGGACAGGGAAAAGAGACCCAGTACTTC
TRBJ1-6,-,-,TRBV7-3,CASSLTGWGGDSPLHF,TGTGCCAGCAGCTTAACGGGATGGGGAGGTGATTCACCCCTCCACTTT
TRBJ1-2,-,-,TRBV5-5,CASSLEANYGYTF,TGTGCCAGCAGCTTGGAAGCGAACTATGGCTACACCTTC